This TCR beta chain was profiled in a study of OX40 agonist ivuxolimab in advanced cancers. Libraries were prepared by immunoSEQ multiplex PCR; TCRdb keeps only in-frame clonotypes and omits some of them. The sample lists some 70,000 clones, 86% seen once, with roughly 8.2% in the top ten. General study results and limits: By week 6 at 0.1 to 3.0 mg/kg, blood CD4+ and CD8+ T cells had expanded clonally.

A note on this clone: Its specificity is not known.

CDR1 and CDR2 (germline): MNHNY, SVGAGI (reference sequence). Germline trimming cut 6 bases from V and 1 base from J; bases unmatched to any gene: 4. This CDR3 comprises 14 residues. The V and J genes are TRBV6-6 and TRBJ1-1, with 8 bases fitting TRBD1. The sample here was CD4+ or CD8+ T cells sorted from blood, taken in a trial of the OX40 agonist ivuxolimab. The source of this sequence is an adult with an advanced solid tumor such as melanoma, head and neck, liver or kidney cancer. This chain's CDR3 is CASRLGQGNTEAFF. The CDR3 DNA sequence: TGTGCCAGCAGACTTGGACAGGGGAACACTGAAGCTTTCTTT.